The rows below give T cell receptor beta chains drawn from one sample of a study of identical twins. Using its own MiXCR run on the 5' RACE reads, TCRdb lists one record per CDR3 protein. The sample gives some 560,000 distinct CDR3 sequences, approximately 10% of which show up once; approximately 3% is in the top ten. These sequences were also reported in another study, on yellow fever vaccine responses in identical twins.

The sample comprised PBMCs. These receptor sequences come from a woman between 18 and 30 years old in good health. Each CDR3 is given with its conserved first and last residue. Fields, in order: D gene, clone size, CDR3 length, V gene, J gene, CDR3 DNA, CDR3 protein. A D gene is named only where the DNA matches it firmly. Expanded clones get a size class; other rows say once, few or many, or leave the size out.

TRBD1	few	16	TRBV4-1	TRBJ2-1	TGCGCCAGCAGCCCGGACAGGGTTGAGTCCTACAATGAGCAGTTCTTC	CASSPDRVESYNEQFF
TRBD2	-	14	TRBV5-6	TRBJ2-3	TGTGCCAGCAGCCCGGGACTAGCAGTGGATACGCAGTATTTT	CASSPGLAVDTQYF
-	-	14	TRBV6-1	TRBJ2-5	TGTGCCAGCAGTGGATCGGCAGGACAAGAGACCCAGTACTTC	CASSGSAGQETQYF
-	few	18	TRBV4-3	TRBJ2-1	TGCGCCAGCAGCCAAGATCATGGTGCCGGTAGCTCCTACAATGAGCAGTTCTTC	CASSQDHGAGSSYNEQFF
-	-	17	TRBV7-3	TRBJ2-6	TGTGCCAGCAGCTTAATGGGCCAGGTCTCTGGGGCCAACGTCCTGACTTTC	CASSLMGQVSGANVLTF
-	few	13	TRBV10-3	TRBJ1-1	TGTGCCATTCAGTCGGAGGGGATTGGGGAAGCTTTCTTT	CAIQSEGIGEAFF
TRBD1	-	15	TRBV4-1	TRBJ2-7	TGCGCCAGCAGCCGACGAACAGGGGAAGCCTACGAGCAGTACTTC	CASSRRTGEAYEQYF
-	-	15	TRBV29-1	TRBJ2-5	TGCAGCGTTGAAGATTCTCCTGATGGGCAAGAGACCCAGTACTTC	CSVEDSPDGQETQYF
TRBD1	-	14	TRBV28	TRBJ1-5	TGTGCCAGCAGCCTCGGGACAGGCTTACAGCCCCAGCATTTT	CASSLGTGLQPQHF
-	-	19	TRBV6-5	TRBJ2-7	TGTGCCAGCAGTTACTCCCGACCGGGGGCCAGTTCGGATTCCTACGAGCAGTACTTC	CASSYSRPGASSDSYEQYF
TRBD1	many	13	TRBV7-8	TRBJ2-5	TGTGCCAGCAGCGTGGACAGGGCGGGGACCCAGTACTTC	CASSVDRAGTQYF
-	-	12	TRBV6-2/TRBV6-3	TRBJ2-1	TGTGCCAGCAGCCGACTACCGAATGAGCAGTTCTTC	CASSRLPNEQFF
-	-	18	TRBV7-2	TRBJ1-4	TGTGCCAGCAGCTTAGGGCATAGCAAGAGTGCAACTAATGAAAAACTGTTTTTT	CASSLGHSKSATNEKLFF
-	-	15	TRBV14	TRBJ2-1	TGTGCCAGCAGTATAAGAACAGCATCCTACAATGAGCAGTTCTTC	CASSIRTASYNEQFF
TRBD2	-	16	TRBV10-3	TRBJ2-3	TGTGCCATCAGTGAGCGGCTAGCGGGGACTACAGATACGCAGTATTTT	CAISERLAGTTDTQYF
-	few	10	TRBV7-2	TRBJ2-5	TGTGCCAGCACCCCCCAAGTCCGGTACTTC	CASTPQVRYF
TRBD2	few	15	TRBV4-2	TRBJ2-7	TGTGCCAGCAGCCCACTAGCGGACACATACTACGAGCAGTACTTC	CASSPLADTYYEQYF
TRBD1	-	17	TRBV7-2	TRBJ2-3	TGTGCCAGCAGCTCCACAGGGGTCTTGGCGAGAACAGATACGCAGTATTTT	CASSSTGVLARTDTQYF
TRBD1	few	16	TRBV4-3	TRBJ2-1	TGCGCCAGCAGCCAATCGTCAGGGGGCGCTTACAATGAGCAGTTCTTC	CASSQSSGGAYNEQFF
TRBD2	few	15	TRBV9	TRBJ2-1	TGTGCCAGCAGCGTAGGGGGACTAGGGATGGATGAGCAGTTCTTC	CASSVGGLGMDEQFF
-	few	14	TRBV12-3/TRBV12-4	TRBJ1-1	TGTGCCAGCAGTTTCACAGGGATGAAGACTGAAGTTTTCTTT	CASSFTGMKTEVFF
-	-	13	TRBV20-1	TRBJ1-5	TGCAGTGCCCTAGGGGCAGGCAATCAGCCCCAGCATTTT	CSALGAGNQPQHF
-	many	15	TRBV28	TRBJ1-6	TGTGCCAGCAGTTTCTCAGGATCCGGTGGTTCACCCCTCCACTTT	CASSFSGSGGSPLHF
TRBD1	many	17	TRBV7-2	TRBJ2-7	TGTGCCAGCAGCTTAGGGGACAGGGGGTGGAACTCCTACGAGCAGTACTTC	CASSLGDRGWNSYEQYF
-	-	16	TRBV20-1	TRBJ1-5	TGCAGTGCTAGAGATACCCAGTTGAAGGGCAATCAGCCCCAGCATTTT	CSARDTQLKGNQPQHF
-	many	12	TRBV20-1	TRBJ1-4	TGCAGTGCCCATCGGGTGGCTGAAAAACTGTTTTTT	CSAHRVAEKLFF
-	many	13	TRBV29-1	TRBJ1-2	TGCAGCGTCGAAGCATTTGGAGGATTCAGCTACACCTTC	CSVEAFGGFSYTF